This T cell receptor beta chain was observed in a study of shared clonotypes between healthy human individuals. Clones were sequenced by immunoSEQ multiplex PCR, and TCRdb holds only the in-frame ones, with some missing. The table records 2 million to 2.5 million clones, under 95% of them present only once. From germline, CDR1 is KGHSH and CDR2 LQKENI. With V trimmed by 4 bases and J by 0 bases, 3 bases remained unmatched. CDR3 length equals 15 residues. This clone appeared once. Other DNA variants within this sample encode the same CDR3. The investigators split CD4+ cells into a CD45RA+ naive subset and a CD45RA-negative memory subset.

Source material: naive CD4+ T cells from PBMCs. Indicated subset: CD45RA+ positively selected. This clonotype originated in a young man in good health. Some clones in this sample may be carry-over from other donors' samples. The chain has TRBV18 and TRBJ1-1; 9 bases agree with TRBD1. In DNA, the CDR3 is TGTGCCAGCTCACTAGGGACAGGGTTGAACACTGAAGCTTTCTTT. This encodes CASSLGTGLNTEAFF.